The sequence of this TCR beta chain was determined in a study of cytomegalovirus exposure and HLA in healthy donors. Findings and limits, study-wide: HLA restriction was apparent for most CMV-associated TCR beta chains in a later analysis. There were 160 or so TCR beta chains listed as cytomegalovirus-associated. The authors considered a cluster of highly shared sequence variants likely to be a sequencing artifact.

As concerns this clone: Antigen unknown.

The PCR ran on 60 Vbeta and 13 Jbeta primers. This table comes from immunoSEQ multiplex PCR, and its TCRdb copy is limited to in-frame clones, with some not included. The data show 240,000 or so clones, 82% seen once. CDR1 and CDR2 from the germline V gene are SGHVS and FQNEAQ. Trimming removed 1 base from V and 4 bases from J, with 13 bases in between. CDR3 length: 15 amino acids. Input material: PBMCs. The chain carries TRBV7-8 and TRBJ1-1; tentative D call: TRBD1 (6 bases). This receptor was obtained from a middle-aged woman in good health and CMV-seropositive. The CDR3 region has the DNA TGTGCCAGCAGCTTAGTTTATCAGGGGAGCACTGAAGCTTTCTTT. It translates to CASSLVYQGSTEAFF.